A selection of T cell receptor beta chains follows, all from one sample in a study of cytomegalovirus exposure and HLA in healthy donors. Measured with immunoSEQ multiplex PCR; TCRdb has only the in-frame clones, and not every one. Here the sample spans some 70,000 clones, around 66% being singletons. The source material was PBMCs. The receptors were sampled from a male donor in good health and CMV-seropositive. Each CDR3 is given with its conserved first and last residue. D genes are given only for firm matches. Expanded clones are given a class, and other clones once, few, many or no size at all.

clone size	D gene	CDR3 length	V gene	J gene	CDR3 DNA	CDR3 protein
-	-	11	TRBV7-2	TRBJ2-7	TGTGCCAGCAGCTTATCGGTCGAGCAGTACTTC	CASSLSVEQYF
once	-	13	TRBV6-5	TRBJ2-3	TGTGCCAGTGGCGACTCGAGCACAGATACGCAGTATTTT	CASGDSSTDTQYF
-	TRBD2	17	TRBV5-1	TRBJ2-7	TGCGCCAGCAGCTCCGGGACTAGCGGGAGCATGGTATCCGAGCAGTACTTC	CASSSGTSGSMVSEQYF
-	-	17	TRBV5-1	TRBJ1-1	TGCGCCAGCTCCTCCCTTGCCCCAAAGGGGGGGGGCACTGAAGCTTTCTTT	CASSSLAPKGGGTEAFF
-	TRBD2	13	TRBV7-9	TRBJ2-1	TGTGCCAGCAGACCCAGGACTAGCAATGAGCAGTTCTTC	CASRPRTSNEQFF
few	-	17	TRBV7-9	TRBJ1-3	TGTTCCAGCAGCTTAATGGCAGCCACTAACTCTGGAAACACCATATATTTT	CSSSLMAATNSGNTIYF
-	-	16	TRBV4-1	TRBJ1-2	TGCGCCAGCAGCCAAGGGGGCCAGGGAAATTTCGGTGGCTACACCTTC	CASSQGGQGNFGGYTF
-	-	13	TRBV5-6	TRBJ2-1	TGTGCCAGCATGCTTGGACTACACAATGAGCAGTTCTTC	CASMLGLHNEQFF
-	-	14	TRBV9	TRBJ1-1	TGTGCCAGCAGCGTAGGAAGGGGTTGGACTGAAGCTTTCTTT	CASSVGRGWTEAFF
-	-	15	TRBV19	TRBJ2-1	TGTGCCAGTAGTATTCTCCGGGAGTCCTACAATGAGCAGTTCTTC	CASSILRESYNEQFF
-	TRBD2	17	TRBV11-2	TRBJ2-3	TGTGCCAGCAGCCCCCGGACTAGCGGGAGATTGACAGATACGCAGTATTTT	CASSPRTSGRLTDTQYF
-	TRBD2	13	TRBV6-5	TRBJ2-1	TGTGCCAGCAGTTTCCCGCGGGGGAATGAGCAGTTCTTC	CASSFPRGNEQFF
-	TRBD2	17	TRBV19	TRBJ2-2	TGTGCCAGTAGTAATACGGGAGGGCCTGCGGGCACCGGGGAGCTGTTTTTT	CASSNTGGPAGTGELFF
-	-	13	TRBV10-3	TRBJ2-7	TGTGCCATCACCCCCGGGACACCCTACGAGCAGTACTTC	CAITPGTPYEQYF
-	TRBD1	14	TRBV5-6	TRBJ2-7	TGTGCCAGCAGCACCGGGACAGGGTGGAACGAGCAGTACTTC	CASSTGTGWNEQYF
once	TRBD1	14	TRBV5-4	TRBJ2-7	TGTGCCAGCAGCCCCTTGCAGGGGGAGAACGAGCAGTACTTC	CASSPLQGENEQYF
-	-	15	TRBV28	TRBJ1-1	TGTGCCAGCAGCTCTCCACACAGGATGAACACTGAAGCTTTCTTT	CASSSPHRMNTEAFF
-	TRBD2	17	TRBV5-1	TRBJ2-1	TGCGCCAGCAGCTTGGCTTTGGCGGGAGGGTCCTACAATGAGCAGTTCTTC	CASSLALAGGSYNEQFF
-	TRBD2	14	TRBV11-2	TRBJ2-5	TGTGCCAGCAGCCCCGGACTAGCCGAAGAGACCCAGTACTTC	CASSPGLAEETQYF
once	TRBD1	14	TRBV6-6	TRBJ2-7	TGTGCCAGCAGAGTAGGGGGACAGGGCTACGAGCAGTACTTC	CASRVGGQGYEQYF
few	-	13	TRBV6-4	TRBJ2-7	TGTGCCAACCTATCGGTTAAATCCTACGAGCAGTACTTC	CANLSVKSYEQYF
-	-	14	TRBV27	TRBJ2-5	TGTGCCAGCAGTCGCGCAGGTGTTGCAGAGACCCAGTACTTC	CASSRAGVAETQYF
-	TRBD2	13	TRBV9	TRBJ2-7	TGTGCCAGCAGCTCGGGGGGTGGGGTTGAGCAGTACTTC	CASSSGGGVEQYF
-	TRBD1	13	TRBV4-3	TRBJ1-2	TGCGCCAGCAGCCGGGACAGGGTCTATGGCTACACCTTC	CASSRDRVYGYTF
-	-	13	TRBV6-1	TRBJ1-6	TGTGCCAGCAGTGACAGGGATAATTCACCCCTCCACTTT	CASSDRDNSPLHF
-	-	14	TRBV30	TRBJ1-6	TGTGCCTGGAAGCCAAATAATCTGATTTCACCCCTCCACTTT	CAWKPNNLISPLHF
-	-	13	TRBV5-5	TRBJ1-2	TGTGCCAGCAGCTTGGAGGGAGACTATGGCTACACCTTC	CASSLEGDYGYTF
-	-	14	TRBV28	TRBJ2-7	TGTGCCAGCAGTTTAGTGGGTAACTACTACGAGCAGTACTTC	CASSLVGNYYEQYF
-	TRBD2	15	TRBV19	TRBJ2-3	TGTGCCAGTAGTGGTAGCGGGGGCCTCGCGGATACGCAGTATTTT	CASSGSGGLADTQYF
-	-	15	TRBV11-2	TRBJ1-5	TGTGCCAGCAGCTTAGGGGGCTATAGCAATCAGCCCCAGCATTTT	CASSLGGYSNQPQHF
-	-	16	TRBV21-1	TRBJ1-1	TGTGCCAGCAGCCCGGGAGAGCGTGGCATGAACACTGAAGCTTTCTTT	CASSPGERGMNTEAFF
few	-	16	TRBV10-2	TRBJ1-5	TGCGCCAGCAGGGTTGGGGGGGTAGGTCCGAATCAGCCCCAGCATTTT	CASRVGGVGPNQPQHF
-	TRBD1	12	TRBV7-9	TRBJ1-2	TGTGCCAGCAGCCCACAGGGGAACGGCTACACCTTC	CASSPQGNGYTF
-	-	15	TRBV4-3	TRBJ2-3	TGCGCCAGCAGCCAAGAAAGGGGCAGTTCGGATACGCAGTATTTT	CASSQERGSSDTQYF
-	TRBD1	14	TRBV18	TRBJ1-1	TGTGCCAGCAAACAGGGGGCGGCGAACACTGAAGCTTTCTTT	CASKQGAANTEAFF
-	TRBD2	16	TRBV5-1	TRBJ2-7	TGCGCCAGCAGCTTGCGTGGGCGGGAGCTCCCGGGTGAGCAGTACTTC	CASSLRGRELPGEQYF
few	TRBD1	15	TRBV18	TRBJ2-3	TGTGCCAGCTCACCACGGGGACAGGGTGGAGATACGCAGTATTTT	CASSPRGQGGDTQYF
-	TRBD1	14	TRBV9	TRBJ1-6	TGTGCCAGCAGCGTACAGGGGGCGAATTCACCCCTCCACTTT	CASSVQGANSPLHF